This TCR beta chain emerged from a study of T cells in Graves' hyperthyroidism and ophthalmopathy. The CDR3 length is 18 residues. Germline values: CDR1 MNHEY, CDR2 SMNVEV (reference sequence). V shed 5 bases and J 1 base; nucleotides not matched to a gene: 9. Researchers took RNA transcripts and amplified the TCR beta CDR3 regions from them. The HTBI primer set served for first-round RT-PCR of the TCR CDR3. TCRdb called the multiplex PCR reads again in MiXCR, with one record for every CDR3 protein. In the table there are approximately 590,000 distinct CDR3 sequences, about a sixth of which are singletons. Study outcomes and limitations: Most expanded thyroid clonotypes above 0.001 also appeared in blood. Median prediction lead before ophthalmopathy onset was 5 to 7 months with the model. A model of 13 V-J pairs discriminated ophthalmopathy from stable hyperthyroidism.

Patients between 18 and 65 years old had hyperthyroidism, newly diagnosed and lasting under 2 months. With regard to this clonotype: Its antigen is still unknown.

The chain joins TRBV27 to TRBJ2-6; 9 positions agree with TRBD1. The receptor comes from a woman younger than 45 with Graves' hyperthyroidism. The sequencing sample was made of blood. The CDR3 DNA is TGTGCCAGCAGTCCCCGGGACAGGGCGGGATCTGGGGCCAACGTCCTGACTTTC. It specifies CASSPRDRAGSGANVLTF.